The clone carrying this TCR beta chain was picked up a small number of times. The antigen is undetermined. Germline CDR1 and CDR2: SGDLS and YYNGEE. The CDR3 covers 15 residues. V gave up 0 bases and J gave up 0 bases, with 8 bases separating them. The data were taken from a study of T cell responses to AZD1222 COVID-19 vaccine. Study-wide findings and caveats: The sample set comprised mostly white British donors with more females, and clonal diversity was possibly underestimated. Recipients of AZD1222 seropositive at baseline numbered only 5 to 7.

Clones were read by immunoSEQ multiplex PCR, and TCRdb kept only the in-frame ones, dropping some. The table has some 130,000 clones, 92% seen once. This receptor was obtained from an adult who received the AZD1222 COVID-19 vaccine. This specimen consisted of peripheral blood, obtained 28 days after the second AZD1222 dose. This chain uses TRBV9 with TRBJ2-3; D is undetermined. This CDR3 reads CASSVGGGSTDTQYF. The CDR3 DNA reads as TGTGCCAGCAGCGTAGGAGGTGGGAGCACAGATACGCAGTATTTT.